The 32 T cell receptor beta chains given below trace back to one sample, sequenced in a study of cytomegalovirus exposure and HLA in healthy donors. Amplification used 60 Vbeta primers and 13 Jbeta primers. Generated by immunoSEQ multiplex PCR, the TCRdb table keeps only in-frame clones and is missing some. Recorded for this sample: fewer than 130,000 clones. The sequenced material came from PBMCs. The source is a man aged 45-65 years in good health and CMV-seronegative.

The CDR3 protein is CASSQRTGGLNTEAFF. The CDR3 DNA reads TGTGCCAGCAGCCAACGGACAGGGGGTTTGAACACTGAAGCTTTCTTT. The V and J genes are TRBV13 and TRBJ1-1, with 10 bases aligning to TRBD1. V lost 5 bases to trimming and J lost 0 bases; unmatched junction nucleotides: 6. The CDR3 is 16 amino acids. CDR1 is PRHDT, CDR2 FYEKMQ, per germline (reference sequence).

The chain links TRBV10-2 to TRBJ2-1, with TRBD1 matching 9 bases. The junction had 8 bases not matched to a gene; V was cut back by 4 bases and J by 4 bases. Germline values: CDR1 WSHSY, CDR2 SAAADI. The CDR3 loop spans 16 amino acids. This CDR3 is CASSATGQGRYNEQFF. The CDR3 nucleotides read TGCGCCAGCAGTGCGACGGGACAGGGAAGATACAATGAGCAGTTCTTC.

This chain uses TRBV6-5 with TRBJ1-1, with TRBD1 matching over 10 bases. J lost 2 bases, V lost 0 bases, and 3 bases had no gene match. The CDR3 is 16 amino acids. Germline CDR1 MNHEY, CDR2 SVGAGI. CDR3 sequence: CASSYSRDRGNTEAFF. CDR3 bases: TGTGCCAGCAGTTACTCCCGGGACAGGGGAAACACTGAAGCTTTCTTT.

V usage is TRBV18 and J usage is TRBJ1-3; D is perhaps TRBD1 (6 bases). With 2 bases removed from V and 4 bases from J, the gap between germline ends came to 12 bases. The germline CDR1 and CDR2 sequences are KGHSH and LQKENI. This CDR3 has 15 amino acids. CDR3: CASSPGAGEGNTIYF. CDR3 sequence (DNA): TGTGCCAGCTCACCAGGAGCAGGGGAAGGAAACACCATATATTTT. Drawing the rest from reference TRBV18 and TRBJ1-3, the complete variable domain is NAGVMQNPRHLVRRRGQEARLRCSPMKGHSHVYWYRQLPEEGLKFMVYLQKENIIDESGMPKERFSAEFPKEGPSILRIQQVVRGDSAAYFCASSPGAGEGNTIYFGEGSWLTVV.

V gene TRBV5-4 combines with J gene TRBJ1-1; the D is unclear. The CDR3 sequence is 11 residues long. V was cut by 4 bases and J by 2 bases, with 3 bases left in between. The germline V gene has CDR1 SGHNT and CDR2 YYREEE (reference sequence). CDR3 sequence reads: CASSLNTEAFF. DNA for the CDR3: TGTGCCAGCAGCCTTAACACTGAAGCTTTCTTT.

The chain is built from TRBV7-9 and TRBJ1-1; D not resolved. The germline V gene has CDR1 SEHNR and CDR2 FQNEAQ (reference sequence). The CDR3 sequence is 12 residues long. V was trimmed by 4 bases and J by 4 bases, leaving 7 bases between them. The CDR3 coding sequence is TGTGCCAGCAGCTCCGGTGCCACTGAAGCTTTCTTT. It translates to CASSSGATEAFF.

V gene TRBV25-1 combines with J gene TRBJ1-2; D might be TRBD1 (5 bases). Germline CDR1 is MGHDK and CDR2 is SYGVNS. V was shortened by 3 bases and J by 8 bases, with 25 bases between the two germline ends. The CDR3 runs to 17 residues. CDR3 amino acids: CASSDQPGYGDRRGYTF. In nucleotides, the CDR3 is TGTGCCAGCAGTGATCAGCCCGGGTACGGAGACAGAAGGGGCTACACCTTC.

The gene calls are TRBV6-5 and TRBJ1-2; D not certain. The CDR3 has 11 residues. Germline V lookup: CDR1 MNHEY, CDR2 SVGAGI. Trimming took 8 bases from V and 4 from J, leaving 8 bases between them. CDR3 bases: TGTGCCAGCTGTGACATCTATGGCTACACCTTC. Translated, it gives CASCDIYGYTF.

The V and J genes are TRBV29-1 and TRBJ1-1; 7 bases are shared with TRBD1. Germline CDR1 reads SQVTM; CDR2 reads ANQGSEA. The CDR3 runs 12 residues. Trimming removed 6 bases from V and 1 base from J; junction bases left unmatched: 2. The CDR3 DNA reads TGCAGCGTCAACAGGGGGAACACTGAAGCTTTCTTT. Translated, it gives CSVNRGNTEAFF. The full variable domain, its missing parts supplied by reference TRBV29-1 and TRBJ1-1, is SAVISQKPSRDICQRGTSLTIQCQVDSQVTMMFWYRQQPGQSLTLIATANQGSEATYESGFVIDKFPISRPNLTFSTLTVSNMSPEDSSIYLCSVNRGNTEAFFGQGTRLTVV.

The chain links TRBV5-5 to TRBJ2-5; D may be TRBD1 (5 bases). The CDR3 spans 15 residues. Germline V gene data show CDR1 as SGHKS and CDR2 as YYEKEE (reference sequence). V was shortened by 0 bases and J by 2 bases, with 11 bases between the two germline ends. CDR3 protein: CASSLGQIIQETQYF. In nucleotides, the CDR3 is TGTGCCAGCAGCTTGGGACAGATCATACAAGAGACCCAGTACTTC.

On this clone itself: An end of the junction does not agree with germline; a read error may underlie this. This rearrangement joins TRBV6-5 to TRBJ1-1; perhaps TRBD1 as D (5 bases). Per germline, CDR1 MNHEY and CDR2 SVGAGI. The CDR3 is 16 amino acids. The CDR3, as DNA: TGTGCCAGCAGTCACTCTCCAGGGTACCAGAACACTGAAGCTTTCTTT. Translated: CASSHSPGYQNTEAFF.

The genes are TRBV12-5 and TRBJ1-2; 7 bases fit TRBD1. The CDR3 is 17 residues long. The V gene end was trimmed by 1 base and the J gene end by 7 bases; junction bases not matched to a gene: 15. Germline values: CDR1 LGHNT, CDR2 FRNRAP. The CDR3: CASGLGSDDRVRGGYTF. As DNA, the CDR3 is TGTGCTAGTGGTTTGGGTTCAGACGACAGGGTTAGAGGTGGCTACACCTTC.

CDR3 nucleotides: TGTGCCAGCAGCCCACGCCTTGGGAGCGGAGGCACAGATACGCAGTATTTT. Its translation: CASSPRLGSGGTDTQYF. The chain is built from TRBV11-3 and TRBJ2-3; the D gene is possibly TRBD2 (5 bases). Germline V lookup: CDR1 SGHNT, CDR2 YENEEA. The CDR3 loop spans 17 amino acids. The V and J ends lost 5 bases and 1 base respectively, with 19 bases between them.

The J gene is TRBJ1-5, the V gene TRBV19, with a weak D call TRBD1 (5 bases). In germline, CDR1 is LNHDA, CDR2 SQIVND (reference sequence). Trimming removed 6 bases at V and 7 bases at J, with 19 bases between. This CDR3 contains 15 residues. As DNA, the CDR3 is TGTGCCAGTAGATCGGGTGGGCAGGGCGAACAGCCCCAGCATTTT. This codes for CASRSGGQGEQPQHF.

This chain connects TRBV7-2 to TRBJ2-3, with 9 bases identical to TRBD2. CDR3 length: 15 residues. V dropped 3 bases and J dropped 5; count of bases not matched to a gene: 6. CDR1 and CDR2 (germline): SGHTA, FQGNSA. CDR3 coding DNA: TGTGCCAGCAGCTTCTTCGGCGGGAGGGGAGATACGCAGTATTTT. This sequence encodes CASSFFGGRGDTQYF.

This chain joins TRBV7-2 and TRBJ2-5; TRBD2 matches at 8 bases. This CDR3 comprises 14 residues. V lost 2 bases to trimming and J lost 4 bases; unmatched junction nucleotides: 3. Per germline, CDR1 SGHTA and CDR2 FQGNSA. The CDR3 DNA is TGTGCCAGCAGCTTACTCGGGACTAGAGAGACCCAGTACTTC. Translation: CASSLLGTRETQYF. Full variable domain (rest looked up from reference TRBV7-2 and TRBJ2-5): GAGVSQSPSNKVTEKGKDVELRCDPISGHTALYWYRQSLGQGLEFLIYFQGNSAPDKSGLPSDRFSAERTGGSVSTLTIQRTQQEDSAVYLCASSLLGTRETQYFGPGTRLLVL.

The chain combines TRBV7-8 with TRBJ1-2; 9 bases fit TRBD1. The germline V gene encodes CDR1 SGHVS and CDR2 FQNEAQ. J lost 8 bases, V lost 5 bases, and 9 bases had no gene match. The CDR3 is 14 amino acids. The CDR3 loop reads CASSDGTGSEGYTF. CDR3 nucleotide sequence: TGTGCCAGCAGCGACGGGACAGGGTCCGAGGGCTACACCTTC.

The genes are TRBV4-1 and TRBJ2-1; 7 bases are shared with TRBD1. CDR3 length: 15 residues. Trimming at V came to 5 bases and at J to 3 bases, leaving 7 bases not matched to a gene. Germline CDR1 reads MGHRA; CDR2 reads YSYEKL. The DNA of the CDR3 is TGCGCCAGCAGCAATCCGGGACAGCGCTACAATGAGCAGTTCTTC. This gives the protein CASSNPGQRYNEQFF.

The V and J genes are TRBV27 and TRBJ2-7, with 7 bases that match TRBD2. Germline CDR1 MNHEY, CDR2 SMNVEV (reference sequence). The V and J ends lost 2 bases and 0 bases, in that order; junction bases with no gene match: 4. The CDR3 is made up of 15 amino acids. CDR3 DNA: TGTGCCAGCAGTTTACAAGCGGGGAGCTCCTACGAGCAGTACTTC. Protein: CASSLQAGSSYEQYF.

The chain couples TRBV19 to TRBJ2-1, with TRBD2 identical over 10 bases. This CDR3 spans 16 amino acids. Germline loops: CDR1 LNHDA, CDR2 SQIVND (reference sequence). The J segment lost 2 bases and the V segment lost 5 bases, leaving 6 bases of the junction unmatched. CDR3 bases: TGTGCCAGTAGTCCGCTCAGCGGGGGGGCCTACAATGAGCAGTTCTTC. It is translated as CASSPLSGGAYNEQFF.

Remarks on this clone: Other nucleotide sequences in the sample specify the same CDR3. This chain links TRBV6-5 with TRBJ2-3, with D possibly TRBD2 on 6 matching bases. Germline V CDR1 and CDR2: MNHEY, SVGAGI. CDR3 length equals 14 residues. V gave up 2 bases and J gave up 3 bases, with 9 bases separating them. CDR3: CASSYGGSTDTQYF. The CDR3 DNA sequence: TGTGCCAGCAGTTACGGGGGGTCTACAGATACGCAGTATTTT.

This chain uses TRBV12-1 with TRBJ2-5; TRBD2 is taken as the D call from the table, unchecked against the DNA. TRBV12-1 is tagged as a pseudogene. This CDR3 region has 16 residues. DNA of the CDR3: TGTGCCAGCAGCTTTAGACTAGCGGGTATCCGGGAGACCCAGTACTTC. Its protein product is CASSFRLAGIRETQYF.

Points on this clone: Germline is not matched at one junction end, which may reflect a read error. The chain is built from TRBV9 and TRBJ2-7; TRBD1 matches at 8 bases. CDR1 and CDR2 (germline): SGDLS, YYNGEE. This CDR3 is 14 amino acids long. The chain's CDR3 is CASSARQGPYEQYF. In DNA, the CDR3 is TGTGCCAGCAGCGCTAGACAGGGGCCCTACGAGCAGTATTTC.

The chain couples TRBV18 to TRBJ2-7, with 9 bases matching TRBD1. The junction had 5 bases not matched to a gene; V was cut back by 0 bases and J by 5 bases. From germline, CDR1 is KGHSH and CDR2 LQKENI. The CDR3 has 15 amino acids. The DNA for the CDR3 is TGTGCCAGCTCACCACCGGGACAGGGTGACCACGAGCAGTACTTC. This gives the protein CASSPPGQGDHEQYF. The variable domain in full, completed from reference TRBV18 and TRBJ2-7, reads NAGVMQNPRHLVRRRGQEARLRCSPMKGHSHVYWYRQLPEEGLKFMVYLQKENIIDESGMPKERFSAEFPKEGPSILRIQQVVRGDSAAYFCASSPPGQGDHEQYFGPGTRLTVT.

J is TRBJ2-2 and V is TRBV2; 7 bases fit TRBD2. Germline V lookup: CDR1 SNHLY, CDR2 FYNNEI. V dropped 4 bases and J dropped 6; count of bases not matched to a gene: 11. The CDR3 loop spans 16 amino acids. CDR3: CASSVGRAGSAGELFF. The CDR3 DNA follows: TGTGCCAGCAGTGTGGGGAGGGCGGGATCGGCCGGGGAGCTGTTTTTT.

The chain joins TRBV6-1 to TRBJ1-5; 7 bases align to TRBD1. Germline values: CDR1 MNHNS, CDR2 SASEGT. V lost 7 bases to trimming and J lost 3 bases; unmatched junction nucleotides: 3. The CDR3 totals 13 residues. CDR3 sequence reads: CASNRGLNQPQHF. For the CDR3, the DNA is TGTGCCAGCAACAGGGGACTCAATCAGCCCCAGCATTTT.

The rearrangement joins TRBV6-5 to TRBJ2-3; TRBD1 matches at 9 bases. V lost 4 bases, J lost 4 bases, and 9 bases stayed unmatched. Germline assignment: CDR1 MNHEY and CDR2 SVGAGI. This CDR3 region has 16 residues. The CDR3 DNA follows: TGTGCCAGCAGTTTATCACCGGGACAGGGCTCAGATACGCAGTATTTT. It is translated as CASSLSPGQGSDTQYF.

The chain employs TRBV18 and TRBJ1-2; 7 bases match TRBD1. The germline CDR1 and CDR2 sequences are KGHSH and LQKENI. The J segment lost 8 bases and the V segment lost 2 bases, leaving 11 bases of the junction unmatched. This CDR3 comprises 15 residues. CDR3 in DNA: TGTGCCAGCTCACCAGACAGGGATCTCGCTCGGGGCTACACCTTC. Its translation: CASSPDRDLARGYTF.

The rearrangement links TRBV7-9 to TRBJ1-1; D uncertain. In germline, CDR1 is SEHNR, CDR2 FQNEAQ (reference sequence). The CDR3 covers 10 residues. Trimming took 5 bases from V and 8 from J, leaving 6 bases between them. The CDR3 nucleotides read TGTGCCAGCAGCCACTCCGAAGCTTTCTTT. Amino acids: CASSHSEAFF.

The chain carries TRBV7-9 and TRBJ1-2; D is unresolved. Looked up from germline, CDR1 is SEHNR and CDR2 is FQNEAQ (reference sequence). The CDR3 contains 14 residues. V was trimmed by 1 base and J by 4 bases, leaving 10 bases between them. This CDR3 is CASSLDSRGYGYTF. CDR3 DNA: TGTGCCAGCAGCTTAGATTCGCGCGGCTATGGCTACACCTTC.

This CDR3 is CASSSKQGSPYEQYF. DNA for the CDR3: TGTGCCAGCAGCTCCAAACAGGGGTCCCCCTACGAGCAGTACTTC. The rearrangement uses TRBV7-9 and TRBJ2-7, with 7 bases matching TRBD1. The junction had 8 bases not matched to a gene; V was cut back by 4 bases and J by 2 bases. Germline CDR1 SEHNR, CDR2 FQNEAQ (reference sequence). This CDR3 comprises 15 residues.

The V call is TRBV5-4, the J call TRBJ2-3; tentatively, D is TRBD1 (6 bases). The ends were cut back, 5 bases at V and 0 bases at J, with 16 bases in the middle. CDR1 and CDR2 (germline): SGHNT, YYREEE (reference sequence). The CDR3 extends over 16 amino acids. The CDR3 is CASRAGTQKSTDTQYF. CDR3 sequence (DNA): TGTGCCAGCAGGGCCGGGACACAGAAAAGCACAGATACGCAGTATTTT.